This T cell receptor (beta chain) was documented in a study of beta chain features in type 1 diabetes. It was one heparinised blood draw, averaging about 116 mL, that each donor gave. Via the markers CD45RO/CCR7/CD25/CD127/CD95/CD27, stem cell-like memory, regulatory, central memory and naive CD4+ cells were sorted. With V trimmed by 0 bases and J by 5 bases, 8 bases remained unmatched. The CDR3 is 16 residues long. CDR1 and CDR2 (germline): SGDLS, YYNGEE. Expressed TCRB transcripts got sequenced, as all isolated RNA was reverse transcribed. TCRdb keeps only in-frame clones here, not all; method: immunoSEQ multiplex PCR. The table records 350,000 to 450,000 clones, roughly 16% of them present only once. Whole-study results and caveats: Since sequencing was performed on cDNA, cells with high TCR expression could be over-represented.

This clone was detected a few times. Its antigen is undetermined. The sequencing input was naive CD4+ T cells from blood. The chain couples TRBV9 to TRBJ2-7; 10 bases line up with TRBD2. This sequence originates from a woman under 30 in good health. The CDR3: CASSVALAGESHEQYF. CDR3 bases: TGTGCCAGCAGCGTAGCTCTAGCGGGAGAGTCTCACGAGCAGTACTTC. Full variable domain (missing parts from reference TRBV9 and TRBJ2-7): DSGVTQTPKHLITATGQRVTLRCSPRSGDLSVYWYQQSLDQGLQFLIQYYNGEERAKGNILERFSAQQFPDLHSELNLSSLELGDSALYFCASSVALAGESHEQYFGPGTRLTVT.